The rows below give T cell receptor beta chains drawn from one sample of a study of T cells after yellow fever vaccination. MiXCR, run by TCRdb on the 5' RACE reads, gives a single entry per CDR3 protein. The table has about 550,000 distinct CDR3 sequences, 15% to 20% seen once; the top ten hold more than 13%. Sample: PBMCs, taken 15 days after the yellow fever booster vaccination. All receptors derive from a man aged 25-45 years who received the YFV17D yellow fever vaccine. Both conserved end residues are part of each CDR3. D genes are given only for firm matches.

D gene	V gene	J gene	CDR3 protein
NA	TRBV7-2	TRBJ2-5	CASSPENSRETQYF
TRBD2	TRBV5-1	TRBJ2-2	CASSLVAGDGELFF
NA	TRBV29-1	TRBJ1-1	CSVKGGVFARNTEAFF
NA	TRBV18	TRBJ2-7	CASSPGAPYEQYF
NA	TRBV20-1	TRBJ1-2	CSASSPPWYGYTF
NA	TRBV27	TRBJ2-3	CASSLQPSFEWDTQYF
NA	TRBV6-2/TRBV6-3	TRBJ2-7	CASSYSAGRYYEQYF
TRBD2	TRBV15	TRBJ2-4	CATSTLAGVGKNIQYF
TRBD2	TRBV4-2	TRBJ2-5	CASSPRGSTSGTQETQYF
NA	TRBV29-1	TRBJ2-2	CSVVGGTNTGELFF
NA	TRBV24-1	TRBJ2-2	CATSISGINGELFF
NA	TRBV20-1	TRBJ2-1	CSARRQPHPGQFF
NA	TRBV29-1	TRBJ2-5	CSVETGRGETQYF
NA	TRBV6-5	TRBJ2-5	CASSYGGAETQYF
NA	TRBV29-1	TRBJ2-2	CSVEPGPGELFF
NA	TRBV12-3/TRBV12-4	TRBJ1-5	CASSSGEGQPQHF
NA	TRBV5-1	TRBJ2-5	CASSSAGVLQETQYF
TRBD2	TRBV12-3/TRBV12-4	TRBJ2-1	CASRMGLAGTSYNEQFF
NA	TRBV6-5	TRBJ2-5	CASRKLETQYF
NA	TRBV30	TRBJ2-2	CARREDSRVAGELFF
NA	TRBV5-1	TRBJ2-2	CASKEQDTGELFF
NA	TRBV18	TRBJ2-1	CASSPMIEDNEQFF
NA	TRBV5-1	TRBJ2-5	CASSLQGTQYF
TRBD2	TRBV4-1	TRBJ2-7	CASSLEREDDEQYF
NA	TRBV27	TRBJ2-3	CASSPSGVLQYF
NA	TRBV20-1	TRBJ2-7	CSGGDLLYEQYF
NA	TRBV20-1	TRBJ2-7	CSAPTRSSYEQYF
NA	TRBV12-3/TRBV12-4	TRBJ2-3	CASSFGAHTDTQYF
TRBD2	TRBV6-1	TRBJ2-3	CASRAKTSGTDTQYF
NA	TRBV7-2	TRBJ2-7	CASSLEWSDYEQYF
NA	TRBV20-1	TRBJ2-1	CSARSASQGNEQFF
NA	TRBV20-1	TRBJ2-7	CSASTKARSTYEQYF
TRBD1	TRBV29-1	TRBJ2-2	CSVEATGQGATGELFF
NA	TRBV9	TRBJ2-3	CASSATGTGLSDTQYF
NA	TRBV10-3	TRBJ2-1	CAISEQINEQFF
TRBD2	TRBV4-1	TRBJ2-1	CASRQPGTSGSPNEQFF
NA	TRBV12-3/TRBV12-4	TRBJ2-3	CASRGGRASTDTQYF
TRBD2	TRBV20-1	TRBJ2-1	CSARRSSGGSYNEQFF
NA	TRBV7-2	TRBJ1-5	CASSLLGEPQHF
NA	TRBV10-3	TRBJ2-1	CAISWGDGDEQFF
NA	TRBV12-3/TRBV12-4	TRBJ2-2	CASSPTGPTPGELFF
NA	TRBV19	TRBJ2-5	CASSITGYETQYF
TRBD1	TRBV15	TRBJ2-1	CATGGDRAYNEQFF
TRBD1	TRBV7-9	TRBJ2-7	CASSIGTGGHEQYF
TRBD1	TRBV30	TRBJ2-1	CAWSRDRGLGEQFF
NA	TRBV28	TRBJ2-7	CASRLRPGLGSYEQYF
NA	TRBV20-1	TRBJ2-1	CSSGVRNEQFF
TRBD2	TRBV20-1	TRBJ2-7	CSAIRTSGAYEQYF
NA	TRBV19	TRBJ2-3	CASSGGLGETDTQYF
NA	TRBV27	TRBJ2-5	CASSFAGRQETQYF
NA	TRBV9	TRBJ2-7	CASSLGNEQYF
NA	TRBV29-1	TRBJ2-3	CSDTQVSDTQYF
TRBD2	TRBV20-1	TRBJ2-3	CSARPRLAGGVDTQYF
NA	TRBV5-1	TRBJ2-7	CASRFGLLSDYEQYF
NA	TRBV20-1	TRBJ1-5	CSAAAGGPNQPQHF